Following are 9 T cell receptor beta chains from one sample sequenced in a study of cytomegalovirus exposure and HLA in healthy donors. PCR involved 60 Vbeta and 13 Jbeta primers. Assay used: immunoSEQ multiplex PCR; TCRdb lists only in-frame clones, some missing. The data show some 110,000 clones, almost 80% seen once. The specimen was PBMCs. Receptors originate from a man aged 55-75 years in good health and CMV-seropositive.

The rearrangement links TRBV19 to TRBJ1-5, with 7 nucleotides matching TRBD1. Trimming at V came to 6 bases and at J to 9 bases, leaving 5 bases not matched to a gene. The CDR3 has 12 amino acids. Per the germline V gene, CDR1 is LNHDA and CDR2 is SQIVND (reference sequence). The CDR3 bases are TGTGCCAGTAGCGGACAGGTTGGGCCCCAGCATTTT. Translated, it gives CASSGQVGPQHF. Combining the CDR3 with reference TRBV19 and TRBJ1-5 gives the whole variable domain DGGITQSPKYLFRKEGQNVTLSCEQNLNHDAMYWYRQDPGQGLRLIYYSQIVNDFQKGDIAEGYSVSREKKESFPLTVTSAQKNPTAFYLCASSGQVGPQHFGDGTRLSIL.

This clone was seen a handful of times. This chain joins TRBV12-5 and TRBJ2-7; 10 bases are a match to TRBD2. This CDR3 has 15 amino acids. V lost 2 bases and J lost 7; bases outside the gene matches: 8. Germline V lookup: CDR1 LGHNT, CDR2 FRNRAP. DNA of the CDR3: TGTGCTAGTGGTTTGATTAGCGGGGGGATTGGGGAGCAGTACTTC. Translating gives CASGLISGGIGEQYF.

This clone showed up just once. The V gene is TRBV7-9, the J gene TRBJ1-6, with 7 bases fitting TRBD1. The CDR3 has 14 amino acids. Germline V gives CDR1 SEHNR, CDR2 FQNEAQ (reference sequence). V lost 5 bases to trimming and J lost 6 bases; unmatched junction nucleotides: 4. The CDR3 DNA reads TGTGCCAGCAGCCGGGACAGTTCTAATTCACCCCTCCACTTT. This encodes CASSRDSSNSPLHF. The whole variable domain, remainder taken from reference TRBV7-9 and TRBJ1-6, is DTGVSQNPRHKITKRGQNVTFRCDPISEHNRLYWYRQTLGQGPEFLTYFQNEAQLEKSRLLSDRFSAERPKGSFSTLEIQRTEQGDSAMYLCASSRDSSNSPLHFGNGTRLTVT.

The rearrangement links TRBV5-4 to TRBJ1-2; 7 nucleotides line up with TRBD1. Losses at the gene ends were 4 bases for V and 4 bases for J; bases not matched to a gene: 13. The CDR3 totals 16 residues. The germline CDR1 and CDR2 sequences are SGHNT and YYREEE (reference sequence). This chain's CDR3 is CASSPTQGQGGYGYTF. Here the CDR3 DNA reads TGTGCCAGCAGCCCCACCCAGGGCCAGGGGGGCTATGGCTACACCTTC.

The gene calls are TRBV2 and TRBJ2-7; the D gene is possibly TRBD2 (5 bases). V lost 7 bases and J lost 3, with 13 bases in between. Germline V gene sequence: CDR1 SNHLY, CDR2 FYNNEI. The CDR3 is made up of 13 amino acids. The CDR3: CASKVAGRYEQYF. The CDR3 DNA reads as TGTGCCAGCAAGGTCGCGGGCCGCTACGAGCAGTACTTC.

The chain combines TRBV7-3 with TRBJ2-3; 12 bases match TRBD2. This CDR3 region has 18 residues. The junction had 9 bases not matched to a gene; V was cut back by 5 bases and J by 0 bases. Germline V gene data show CDR1 as SGHTA and CDR2 as FQGTGA. The CDR3 nucleotides read TGTGCCAGCAGCCCAAAAGGACTAGCGGGGAGTAGCACAGATACGCAGTATTTT. Protein: CASSPKGLAGSSTDTQYF.

The chain uses TRBV5-1 and TRBJ2-5; unclear D gene. Per germline, CDR1 SGHRS and CDR2 YFSETQ. V was pared by 5 bases and J by 2 bases, with 13 bases between. The CDR3 covers 14 residues. DNA of the CDR3: TGCGCCAGCAGTGTTGCCGGTCCGCAAGAGACCCAGTACTTC. It is translated as CASSVAGPQETQYF.

The rearrangement joins TRBV7-3 to TRBJ1-4; D is perhaps TRBD1 (5 bases). Germline CDR1 is SGHTA and CDR2 is FQGTGA. The V and J ends lost 3 bases and 4 bases respectively, with 15 bases between them. CDR3 size: 16 residues. The CDR3 loop is CASSFGENRYNEKLFF. CDR3 in DNA: TGTGCCAGCAGCTTTGGGGAAAACAGGTATAATGAAAAACTGTTTTTT.

The chain employs TRBV6-5 and TRBJ1-2; D not certain. The CDR3 contains 14 residues. Germline loops: CDR1 MNHEY, CDR2 SVGAGI. V lost 4 bases and J 6 bases, leaving 15 bases between the germline ends. The CDR3: CASSFIPTQDGYTF. CDR3 in DNA: TGTGCCAGCAGTTTTATCCCGACGCAGGATGGCTACACCTTC.